This T cell receptor (beta chain) was retrieved from a study of metastatic and nonmetastatic thyroid tumors. Thyroid surgery took place with no prior treatment in any patient. The CDR3 has 15 amino acids. CDR1 is PRHDT, CDR2 FYEKMQ, per germline (reference sequence). V was cut by 5 bases and J by 6 bases, with 17 bases left in between. This clone was seen many times. TCRdb ran MiXCR on the PCR reads. The sample carries tens of thousands of clones, around 20% recorded once. The TCR originated in a female donor with papillary thyroid cancer or a benign thyroid nodule (not recorded which). Some clones in this sample may be carry-over from other donors' samples. The source material was blood. The chain carries TRBV13 and TRBJ2-1; TRBD2 might be the D (6 bases). The DNA of the CDR3 is TGTGCCAGCAGCCGAGGACTATTCCCAACCAATGAGCAGTTCTTC. This gives the protein CASSRGLFPTNEQFF.